These 23 T cell receptor beta chains share one sample of origin, sequenced in a study of blood T cell repertoires in COVID-19. Only in-frame clones appear in the TCRdb table, and some are missing; sequencing was by immunoSEQ multiplex PCR. Among about 400,000 clones listed, roughly 90% were seen once. The sequencing sample was made of peripheral blood. The receptors come from a man aged 40-49 years with acute or convalescent COVID-19.

The chain couples TRBV19 to TRBJ2-7; D is unclear. Trimming removed 0 bases at V and 5 bases at J, with 8 bases between. CDR3 length: 13 residues. From germline, CDR1 is LNHDA and CDR2 SQIVND (reference sequence). The CDR3 loop is CASSIDLTDEQYF. The CDR3, as DNA: TGTGCCAGTAGTATAGATCTCACGGACGAGCAGTACTTC.

This clone was observed once. CDR3 nucleotide sequence: TGTGCCAGCAGCCAAGTCTTAGAGACCCAGTACTTC. This sequence encodes CASSQVLETQYF. The chain has TRBV3-1 (or the pseudogene TRBV3-2) and TRBJ2-5; D remains unclear. The CDR3 spans 12 residues. Germline V gene sequence: CDR1 LGHDT, CDR2 YNNKEL (reference sequence). The V end lost 1 base, the J end lost 4 bases, and 4 bases lay between the germline ends.

The chain recombines TRBV9 with TRBJ2-2; 14 bases are shared with TRBD2. Germline CDR1 SGDLS, CDR2 YYNGEE. J was trimmed by 7 bases and V by 3 bases; bases with no gene match: 11. The CDR3 runs to 18 residues. The CDR3 loop reads CASSGPGTSGRHHGELFF. CDR3 DNA: TGTGCCAGCAGCGGACCTGGGACTAGCGGGAGACATCACGGGGAGCTGTTTTTT.

This clone is a singleton in its sample. V is TRBV19 and J is TRBJ1-2; the match to TRBD1 covers 9 bases. Germline V gene lookup returns CDR1 LNHDA and CDR2 SQIVND (reference sequence). J lost 4 bases, V lost 3 bases, and 9 bases had no gene match. The CDR3 runs 16 residues. The chain's CDR3 is CASSIRDRANFYGYTF. CDR3 sequence (DNA): TGTGCCAGTAGTATCCGGGACAGGGCGAATTTCTATGGCTACACCTTC.

The chain uses TRBV28 and TRBJ1-1; D may be TRBD1 (5 bases). This CDR3 is 15 amino acids long. V dropped 5 bases and J dropped 1 base, with 14 bases sitting between them. Germline CDR1 MDHEN, CDR2 SYDVKM. The CDR3 sequence: CASSRGGVTNTEAFF. CDR3 DNA: TGTGCCAGCAGTCGCGGGGGGGTGACGAACACTGAAGCTTTCTTT.

The V gene is TRBV28, the J gene TRBJ1-1; D ambiguous. Deletions cut 8 bases from V and 4 bases from J, with 17 bases between. The CDR3 sequence is 14 residues long. Germline CDR1 is MDHEN and CDR2 is SYDVKM. The CDR3 region has the DNA TGTGCCAGCCGTCCGTCCCGGGAGCTCACTGAAGCTTTCTTT. Protein sequence: CASRPSRELTEAFF.

V usage is TRBV2 and J usage is TRBJ2-1; D may be TRBD2 (5 bases). The CDR3 is made up of 15 amino acids. The ends were cut back, 6 bases at V and 4 bases at J, with 16 bases in the middle. Germline values: CDR1 SNHLY, CDR2 FYNNEI. The CDR3 protein is CASRGEYAGYNEQFF. The CDR3 region has the DNA TGTGCCAGCAGGGGAGAATACGCCGGTTACAATGAGCAGTTCTTC.

The rearrangement joins TRBV11-3 to TRBJ2-1; 7 bases fit TRBD2. Germline V gives CDR1 SGHNT, CDR2 YENEEA. The CDR3 spans 14 residues. V was clipped by 3 bases and J by 6 bases; unmatched bases: 5. CDR3 amino acids: CASSFLVAGNEQFF. The CDR3 coding sequence is TGTGCCAGCAGCTTCCTCGTAGCGGGCAATGAGCAGTTCTTC.

The chain is built from TRBV7-9 and TRBJ2-7, with 7 bases matching TRBD1. Germline trimming cut 4 bases from V and 2 bases from J; bases unmatched to any gene: 8. The germline V gene has CDR1 SEHNR and CDR2 FQNEAQ (reference sequence). This CDR3 is 15 amino acids long. CDR3 in DNA: TGTGCCAGCAGCTCGGCCGGGACAGCTCCCTACGAGCAGTACTTC. Its protein is CASSSAGTAPYEQYF. The variable domain in full, with the rest retrieved from reference TRBV7-9 and TRBJ2-7, is DTGVSQNPRHKITKRGQNVTFRCDPISEHNRLYWYRQTLGQGPEFLTYFQNEAQLEKSRLLSDRFSAERPKGSFSTLEIQRTEQGDSAMYLCASSSAGTAPYEQYFGPGTRLTVT.

The chain is built from TRBV19 and TRBJ2-7, with D possibly being TRBD1 (5 bases). CDR3 size: 15 residues. Germline values: CDR1 LNHDA, CDR2 SQIVND (reference sequence). V was pared by 3 bases and J by 5 bases, with 17 bases between. CDR3 nucleotide sequence: TGTGCCAGTAGTATTGGATGGACAACGCAAAACGAGCAGTACTTC. This gives the protein CASSIGWTTQNEQYF.

With regard to this clone: Other DNA sequences within the sample encode an identical CDR3. The chain uses TRBV4-1 and TRBJ2-1; 9 bases match TRBD2. The length of the CDR3 is 17 residues. Germline CDR1 reads MGHRA; CDR2 reads YSYEKL. V lost 9 bases to trimming and J lost 6 bases; unmatched junction nucleotides: 18. CDR3 amino acids: CASRNPFAGGPVNEQFF. In nucleotides, the CDR3 is TGCGCCAGTAGAAATCCCTTTGCGGGAGGGCCGGTCAATGAGCAGTTCTTC.

The chain couples TRBV4-2 to TRBJ2-2, with 8 bases lining up with TRBD2. The CDR3 has 14 amino acids. Germline trimming cut 7 bases from V and 6 bases from J; bases unmatched to any gene: 7. CDR1 is LGHNA, CDR2 YNFKEQ, per germline. CDR3 sequence: CASKAAGASGELFF. CDR3 nucleotide sequence: TGTGCCAGCAAGGCAGCGGGAGCGTCCGGGGAGCTGTTTTTT.

This chain links TRBV3-1 (or the pseudogene TRBV3-2) with TRBJ2-7, with D possibly being TRBD2 (6 bases). V was trimmed by 5 bases and J by 2 bases, leaving 13 bases between them. There are 14 residues in the CDR3. Germline assignment: CDR1 LGHDT and CDR2 YNNKEL (reference sequence). The chain's CDR3 is CASSSRDFTYEQYF. The CDR3, as DNA: TGTGCCAGCAGCTCCCGGGACTTTACCTACGAGCAGTACTTC.

The chain has TRBV4-1 and TRBJ1-4; D remains unclear. The CDR3 runs to 15 residues. Per germline, CDR1 MGHRA and CDR2 YSYEKL. V shed 5 bases and J shed 0 bases, with 10 bases lying between them. The CDR3 DNA reads TGCGCCAGCAGCACCCAGGCTACAACTAATGAAAAACTGTTTTTT. It encodes CASSTQATTNEKLFF.

This chain connects TRBV4-1 to TRBJ2-5; 10 bases are a match to TRBD1. This CDR3 region has 13 residues. Germline V gene lookup returns CDR1 MGHRA and CDR2 YSYEKL. J was trimmed by 5 bases and V by 4 bases; bases with no gene match: 1. In DNA form, the CDR3 reads TGCGCCAGCAGCCGGACAGGGGGGGAGACCCAGTACTTC. This sequence encodes CASSRTGGETQYF.

This chain uses TRBV5-1 with TRBJ1-1, with unresolved D. The ends were cut back, 4 bases at V and 0 bases at J, with 10 bases in the middle. This CDR3 is built from 14 residues. Germline V gene sequence: CDR1 SGHRS, CDR2 YFSETQ. The CDR3 loop reads CASSAGVMNTEAFF. The CDR3 coding sequence is TGCGCCAGCAGCGCCGGGGTCATGAACACTGAAGCTTTCTTT.

The chain joins TRBV11-3 to TRBJ2-3, with TRBD2 as a possible D gene (5 bases). V was trimmed by 5 bases and J by 1 base, leaving 13 bases between them. Germline CDR1 reads SGHNT; CDR2 reads YENEEA. The length of the CDR3 is 15 residues. CDR3 sequence reads: CASSLRTEGTDTQYF. The CDR3 DNA sequence: TGTGCCAGCAGCCTCCGGACTGAGGGCACAGATACGCAGTATTTT. The whole variable domain, filled in from reference TRBV11-3 and TRBJ2-3, reads EAGVVQSPRYKIIEKKQPVAFWCNPISGHNTLYWYLQNLGQGPELLIRYENEEAVDDSQLPKDRFSAERLKGVDSTLKIQPAELGDSAVYLCASSLRTEGTDTQYFGPGTRLTVL.

The rearrangement links TRBV3-1 (or the pseudogene TRBV3-2) to TRBJ1-5; 8 nucleotides agree with TRBD1. Germline CDR1 is LGHDT and CDR2 is YNNKEL (reference sequence). Trimming cost V 1 base and J 7 bases; bases outside gene matches: 9. The CDR3 is made up of 16 amino acids. CDR3 region: CASSQGGPGGRQPQHF. CDR3 nucleotides: TGTGCCAGCAGCCAAGGAGGGCCAGGGGGCAGGCAGCCCCAGCATTTT.

The chain is built from TRBV6-4 and TRBJ1-5; 7 positions match TRBD1. The CDR3 is 14 residues long. The V gene end was trimmed by 8 bases and the J gene end by 5 bases; junction bases not matched to a gene: 9. From germline, CDR1 is MRHNA and CDR2 SNTAGT. CDR3 in amino acids: CASRPGGVYQPQHF. In DNA, the CDR3 is TGTGCCAGCCGCCCAGGGGGTGTCTATCAGCCCCAGCATTTT.

V is TRBV9 and J is TRBJ2-5, with D hard to call. This CDR3 comprises 13 residues. Trimming removed 0 bases from V and 3 bases from J, with 6 bases in between. Germline V gene lookup returns CDR1 SGDLS and CDR2 YYNGEE. The CDR3 DNA reads TGTGCCAGCAGCGTAGATGTAGAAGAGACCCAGTACTTC. Residues: CASSVDVEETQYF.

The chain recombines TRBV7-9 with TRBJ1-4, with a weak D call TRBD1 (5 bases). Trimming shortened V by 0 bases and J by 7 bases, and 9 bases separated the two germline ends. Germline CDR1 reads SEHNR; CDR2 reads FQNEAQ (reference sequence). The CDR3 spans 14 residues. CDR3 nucleotide sequence: TGTGCCAGCAGCTTAGCCAGGGAAGGTGAAAAACTGTTTTTT. Its translation: CASSLAREGEKLFF.

The V and J genes are TRBV12-3 or TRBV12-4 and TRBJ1-4; D is unresolved. The CDR3 contains 12 residues. Trimming took off 6 bases at V and 7 bases at J, with 9 bases between the two ends. This CDR3 reads CASRRDSEKLFF. DNA of the CDR3: TGTGCCAGCAGACGGGATAGTGAAAAACTGTTTTTT.

A note on this clone: Other DNA sequences in this sample translate to the same CDR3. The chain joins TRBV9 to TRBJ1-4, with TRBD1 matching over 8 bases. There are 14 residues in the CDR3. J gave up 7 bases and V 0 bases, and 2 bases lay outside the gene matches. The germline gives CDR1 SGDLS, CDR2 YYNGEE. Here the CDR3 reads CASSVAGGGEKLFF. CDR3 DNA sequence: TGTGCCAGCAGCGTAGCAGGGGGCGGTGAAAAACTGTTTTTT.